The clone carrying this TCR beta chain was detected many times. The sample holds other DNA sequences that translate to the same CDR3. The study separated CD4+ cells into CD45RA+ naive and CD45RA-negative memory subsets. Deep-level running was used for the assay. TCRdb's copy holds only in-frame clones and misses some; the assay was immunoSEQ multiplex PCR. The profile shows around 700,000 clones, approximately 74% of them singletons. Trimming removed 0 bases from V and 5 bases from J, with 10 bases in between. CDR3 length: 14 residues. Germline CDR1 and CDR2: LNHNV and YYDKDF (reference sequence). These data are taken from a study of shared clonotypes between healthy human individuals.

This receptor was identified in a woman aged 30 to 39 in good health. Sequencing was done on a sample of memory CD4+ T cells sorted from blood. As for subset: CD45RA-negative fraction. The rearrangement links TRBV15 to TRBJ2-5; either TRBD1 or TRBD2 may supply D (5 bases each). The CDR3, as DNA: TGTGCCACCAGCAGAGATCTCGGGGCGGAGACCCAGTACTTC. Its translation is CATSRDLGAETQYF.